This entry is about one TCR beta chain. The antigen is undetermined. These data belong to a study of vaccination effects on CD4 cells after COVID-19. ViraFEST used viral peptide pools to expand antigen-specific CD4+ T cells before sequencing. After roughly 11 days in culture, the CD4+ T cells were isolated. The cohort was immunized with two doses of either the BNT162b2 or mRNA-1273 vaccine. Sequencing was performed with immunoSEQ multiplex PCR; in TCRdb, only in-frame clones are kept and a portion is missing. The data hold around 69,000 clones, with just under 75% observed a single time. This receptor was identified in a human donor who received a COVID-19 vaccine. Sequenced material: CD4+ T cells from PBMCs cultured with HCoV-229E spike peptides, taken after COVID-19 vaccination.

CDR3 DNA: TGTGCCAGCAGCTCACTCACGGGAGGAAACACCATATATTTT. Protein: CASSSLTGGNTIYF. V and J are TRBV4-2 and TRBJ1-3; D unresolved. The germline gives CDR1 LGHNA, CDR2 YNFKEQ. The CDR3 contains 14 residues. Trimming left V 5 bases short and J 4 bases short, with 12 bases between.